The rows below give T cell receptor beta chains drawn from one sample of a study of blood T cell repertoires in COVID-19. The assay was immunoSEQ multiplex PCR, and TCRdb's table has in-frame clones only and misses some. This table has about 190,000 clones, about 80% appearing once. The sequenced sample consisted of peripheral blood. These receptors came from a woman between 70 and 85 years old with acute or convalescent COVID-19. Each CDR3 is given with its conserved first and last residue. D genes are given only for firm matches. Not every row has a clone size; where given, it reads once, few, many or a size class.

j_gene: TRBJ2-2
d_gene: -
v_gene: TRBV29-1
abundance: -
len: 13
CDR3aa: CSVDSGNTGELFF
CDR3nt: TGCAGCGTAGATTCAGGGAACACCGGGGAGCTGTTTTTT

j_gene: TRBJ2-1
d_gene: TRBD2
v_gene: TRBV2
abundance: -
len: 15
CDR3aa: CASSLTSEGRNEQFF
CDR3nt: TGTGCCAGCAGCCTGACTAGCGAAGGGCGGAATGAGCAGTTCTTC

j_gene: TRBJ2-1
d_gene: -
v_gene: TRBV6-5
abundance: -
len: 11
CDR3aa: CASSPGTLWVF
CDR3nt: TGTGCCAGCAGCCCGGGGACACTGTGGGTCTTC

j_gene: TRBJ2-3
d_gene: -
v_gene: TRBV7-3
abundance: -
len: 14
CDR3aa: CASSPRVMGSGLWF
CDR3nt: TGTGCCAGCAGCCCAAGGGTTATGGGGAGCGGGCTTTGGTTT

j_gene: TRBJ1-6
d_gene: -
v_gene: TRBV7-2
abundance: -
len: 15
CDR3aa: CASGPPGRPNSPLHF
CDR3nt: TGTGCCAGCGGCCCCCCCGGCAGGCCAAATTCACCCCTCCACTTT

j_gene: TRBJ2-7
d_gene: TRBD1
v_gene: TRBV5-1
abundance: -
len: 15
CDR3aa: CASSLAGQGVYEQYF
CDR3nt: TGCGCCAGCAGCTTGGCCGGACAGGGGGTATACGAGCAGTACTTC

j_gene: TRBJ1-1
d_gene: TRBD1
v_gene: TRBV27
abundance: -
len: 13
CDR3aa: CASSPAGGTEAFF
CDR3nt: TGTGCCAGCAGCCCGGCAGGGGGCACTGAAGCTTTCTTT

j_gene: TRBJ2-2
d_gene: TRBD1
v_gene: TRBV7-3
abundance: -
len: 16
CDR3aa: CASSPGTGAGSGELFF
CDR3nt: TGTGCCAGCAGCCCCGGTACAGGGGCTGGTTCTGGGGAGCTGTTTTTT

j_gene: TRBJ1-2
d_gene: -
v_gene: TRBV19
abundance: -
len: 13
CDR3aa: CASSADRPYGYTF
CDR3nt: TGTGCCAGTAGTGCCGACAGGCCCTATGGCTACACCTTC

j_gene: TRBJ2-1
d_gene: TRBD2
v_gene: TRBV10-3
abundance: -
len: 15
CDR3aa: CAISEGLAGGTKQFF
CDR3nt: TGTGCCATCAGTGAAGGGCTAGCGGGAGGGACAAAGCAGTTCTTC

j_gene: TRBJ1-2
d_gene: TRBD1
v_gene: TRBV19
abundance: once
len: 13
CDR3aa: CASSMTGAYGYTF
CDR3nt: TGTGCCAGTAGTATGACAGGGGCCTATGGCTACACCTTC

j_gene: TRBJ1-5
d_gene: -
v_gene: TRBV7-2
abundance: -
len: 13
CDR3aa: CASSYRVEQPQHF
CDR3nt: TGTGCCAGCAGCTACAGGGTCGAGCAGCCCCAGCATTTT

j_gene: TRBJ2-3
d_gene: -
v_gene: TRBV5-5
abundance: few
len: 14
CDR3aa: CASGPIPSTDTQYF
CDR3nt: TGTGCCAGCGGCCCCATCCCTAGCACAGATACGCAGTATTTT

j_gene: TRBJ2-7
d_gene: TRBD2
v_gene: TRBV5-1
abundance: -
len: 16
CDR3aa: CASSLEEAGGFYEQYF
CDR3nt: TGCGCCAGCAGCTTGGAGGAAGCGGGAGGATTTTACGAGCAGTACTTC

j_gene: TRBJ1-5
d_gene: TRBD1
v_gene: TRBV4-2
abundance: -
len: 13
CDR3aa: CASSQDRDQPQHF
CDR3nt: TGTGCCAGCAGCCAGGACAGGGATCAGCCCCAGCATTTT

j_gene: TRBJ2-1
d_gene: TRBD2
v_gene: TRBV2
abundance: -
len: 15
CDR3aa: CASSDWLVSGGEQFF
CDR3nt: TGTGCCAGCAGTGATTGGCTAGTTAGCGGGGGAGAGCAGTTCTTC

j_gene: TRBJ2-5
d_gene: TRBD2
v_gene: TRBV7-2
abundance: -
len: 13
CDR3aa: CASSLALAETQYF
CDR3nt: TGTGCCAGCAGCTTAGCACTAGCGGAGACCCAGTACTTC

j_gene: TRBJ1-5
d_gene: TRBD1
v_gene: TRBV7-2
abundance: -
len: 15
CDR3aa: CASSLQQGSYQPQHF
CDR3nt: TGTGCCAGCAGCTTGCAACAGGGGTCCTATCAGCCCCAGCATTTT

j_gene: TRBJ2-1
d_gene: -
v_gene: TRBV10-3
abundance: -
len: 17
CDR3aa: CAISEYSSRGFDNEQFF
CDR3nt: TGTGCCATCAGTGAGTATTCCTCCCGGGGATTCGACAATGAGCAGTTCTTC

j_gene: TRBJ2-1
d_gene: TRBD2
v_gene: TRBV5-1
abundance: once
len: 21
CDR3aa: CASSLSPRVGRRGRIDNEQFF
CDR3nt: TGCGCCAGCAGCTTAAGCCCCCGGGTGGGGAGACGCGGGAGGATCGACAATGAGCAGTTCTTC

j_gene: TRBJ2-1
d_gene: TRBD1
v_gene: TRBV6-5
abundance: -
len: 14
CDR3aa: CASNRDRGLDEQFF
CDR3nt: TGTGCCAGCAACCGGGACAGGGGTCTCGATGAGCAGTTCTTC

j_gene: TRBJ2-1
d_gene: -
v_gene: TRBV7-3
abundance: -
len: 15
CDR3aa: CASSLNTSPVDEQFF
CDR3nt: TGTGCCAGCAGCTTAAATACCTCCCCGGTGGATGAGCAGTTCTTC

j_gene: TRBJ1-2
d_gene: -
v_gene: TRBV5-1
abundance: -
len: 13
CDR3aa: CASSSRLDYGYTF
CDR3nt: TGCGCCAGCAGCTCCCGTCTAGACTATGGCTACACCTTC

j_gene: TRBJ2-3
d_gene: -
v_gene: TRBV24-1
abundance: -
len: 12
CDR3aa: CATSETTDTQYF
CDR3nt: TGTGCCACCAGTGAAACAACAGATACGCAGTATTTT

j_gene: TRBJ2-2
d_gene: -
v_gene: TRBV7-2
abundance: -
len: 15
CDR3aa: CASSLRGPGTGELFF
CDR3nt: TGTGCCAGCAGCTTACGTGGGCCGGGGACCGGGGAGCTGTTTTTT

j_gene: TRBJ2-1
d_gene: TRBD2
v_gene: TRBV7-3
abundance: -
len: 15
CDR3aa: CASSRSGRANNEQFF
CDR3nt: TGTGCCAGCAGTCGTAGCGGGAGGGCCAATAATGAGCAGTTCTTC

j_gene: TRBJ1-1
d_gene: TRBD1
v_gene: TRBV6-5
abundance: -
len: 14
CDR3aa: CASSYGQGNTEAFF
CDR3nt: TGTGCCAGCAGTTACGGACAGGGAAACACTGAAGCTTTCTTT

j_gene: TRBJ1-1
d_gene: TRBD1
v_gene: TRBV4-2
abundance: -
len: 14
CDR3aa: CASSQGQENTEAFF
CDR3nt: TGTGCCAGCAGCCAGGGACAGGAGAACACTGAAGCTTTCTTT

j_gene: TRBJ2-7
d_gene: -
v_gene: TRBV7-9
abundance: -
len: 15
CDR3aa: CASSLSGSTPYEQYF
CDR3nt: TGTGCCAGCAGCTTATCAGGGTCAACACCCTACGAGCAGTACTTC

j_gene: TRBJ2-3
d_gene: TRBD2
v_gene: TRBV4-2
abundance: once
len: 16
CDR3aa: CASSRGTSETTDTQYF
CDR3nt: TGTGCCAGCAGCCGAGGGACTAGCGAGACCACAGATACGCAGTATTTT

j_gene: TRBJ2-2
d_gene: -
v_gene: TRBV11-2
abundance: once
len: 13
CDR3aa: CASSSDYSGELFF
CDR3nt: TGTGCCAGCAGCTCGGACTATTCCGGGGAGCTGTTTTTT

j_gene: TRBJ1-4
d_gene: -
v_gene: TRBV29-1
abundance: -
len: 12
CDR3aa: CSAGETDEKLFF
CDR3nt: TGCAGCGCAGGTGAGACAGATGAAAAACTGTTTTTT

j_gene: TRBJ2-2
d_gene: -
v_gene: TRBV19
abundance: -
len: 13
CDR3aa: CASSTGFSGELFF
CDR3nt: TGTGCCAGTAGTACAGGGTTTTCCGGGGAGCTGTTTTTT

j_gene: TRBJ2-7
d_gene: TRBD2
v_gene: TRBV6-1
abundance: -
len: 16
CDR3aa: CASSEAGTSAAYEQYF
CDR3nt: TGTGCCAGCAGTGAAGCCGGTACTAGCGCTGCCTACGAGCAGTACTTC

j_gene: TRBJ1-1
d_gene: -
v_gene: TRBV19
abundance: -
len: 16
CDR3aa: CASSRDIRKLNTEAFF
CDR3nt: TGTGCCAGTAGTAGGGACATCAGGAAGCTAAACACTGAAGCTTTCTTT